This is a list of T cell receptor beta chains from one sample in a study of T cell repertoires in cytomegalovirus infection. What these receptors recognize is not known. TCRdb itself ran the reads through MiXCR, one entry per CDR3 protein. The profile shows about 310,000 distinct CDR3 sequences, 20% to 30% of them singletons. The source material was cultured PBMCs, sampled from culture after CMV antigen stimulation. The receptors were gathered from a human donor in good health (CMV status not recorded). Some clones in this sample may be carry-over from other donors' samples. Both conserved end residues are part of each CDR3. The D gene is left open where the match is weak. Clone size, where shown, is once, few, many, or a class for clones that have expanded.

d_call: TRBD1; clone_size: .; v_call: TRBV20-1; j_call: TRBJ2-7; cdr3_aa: CSARSRDRGGYEQYF; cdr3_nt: TGCAGTGCTAGGAGCCGGGACAGGGGTGGCTACGAGCAGTACTTC
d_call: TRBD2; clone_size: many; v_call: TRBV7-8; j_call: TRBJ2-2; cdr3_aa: CASRQLAGSGELFF; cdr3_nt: TGTGCCAGCAGGCAACTAGCGGGATCCGGGGAGCTGTTTTTT
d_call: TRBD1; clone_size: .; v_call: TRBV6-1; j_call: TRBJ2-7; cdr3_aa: CASRRDSLTYEQYF; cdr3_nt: TGTGCCAGCAGGAGGGACAGCCTGACCTACGAGCAGTACTTC
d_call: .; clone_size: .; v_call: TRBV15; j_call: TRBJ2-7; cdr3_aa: CATSRVGRYEQYF; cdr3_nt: TGTGCCACCAGCAGAGTGGGCCGCTACGAGCAGTACTTC
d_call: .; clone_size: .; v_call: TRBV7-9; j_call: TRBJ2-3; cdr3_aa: CASSLRVLAGRSDTQYF; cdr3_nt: TGTGCCAGCAGCTTACGAGTGCTGGCGGGAAGGTCAGATACGCAGTATTTT
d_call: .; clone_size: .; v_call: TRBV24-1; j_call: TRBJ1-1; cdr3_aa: CATSWGAGPNTEAFF; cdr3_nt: TGTGCCACCAGTTGGGGAGCAGGACCGAACACTGAAGCTTTCTTT
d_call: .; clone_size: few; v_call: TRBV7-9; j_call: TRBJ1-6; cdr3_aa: CASSLARDGNSPLHF; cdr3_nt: TGTGCCAGCAGCTTAGCGCGGGACGGTAATTCACCCCTCCACTTT
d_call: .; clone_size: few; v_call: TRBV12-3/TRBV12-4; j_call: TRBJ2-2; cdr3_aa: CASSLGRGPGSTGELFF; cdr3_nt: TGTGCCAGCAGTTTAGGCCGGGGACCCGGTAGCACCGGGGAGCTGTTTTTT
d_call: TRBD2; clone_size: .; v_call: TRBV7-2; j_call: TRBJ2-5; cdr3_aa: CASSAGLAGDADLAQYF; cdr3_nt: TGTGCCAGCAGCGCCGGACTAGCGGGAGACGCCGATCTGGCCCAGTACTTC
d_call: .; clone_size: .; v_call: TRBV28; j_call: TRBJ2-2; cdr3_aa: CASSAPRAVGELFF; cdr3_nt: TGTGCCAGCAGTGCCCCCAGGGCCGTCGGGGAGCTGTTTTTT
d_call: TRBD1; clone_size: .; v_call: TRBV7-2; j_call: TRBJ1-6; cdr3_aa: CASSRQGEPLHF; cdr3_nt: TGTGCCAGCAGCAGACAGGGGGAACCCCTCCACTTT
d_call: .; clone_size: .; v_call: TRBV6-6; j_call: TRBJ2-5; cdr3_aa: CASSQSMGRRETQYF; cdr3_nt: TGTGCCAGCAGTCAAAGTATGGGACGGCGAGAGACCCAGTACTTC
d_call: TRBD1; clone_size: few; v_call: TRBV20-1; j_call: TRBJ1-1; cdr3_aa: CSAWTGGKTEAFF; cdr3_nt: TGCAGTGCTTGGACAGGGGGCAAGACTGAAGCTTTCTTT